Listed here are 20 T cell receptor beta chains from one sample, sequenced in a study of shared clonotypes between healthy human individuals. The naive CD8 fraction comprised CD45RO-negative cells positively selected for CCR7 and excluded terminally differentiated effector memory CD45RA+ cells. Using immunoSEQ multiplex PCR, the repertoire was profiled, and TCRdb retains in-frame clones only, with some absent. The sample lists roughly 2.1 million clones; under 95% were seen once. The specimen was naive CD8+ T cells from PBMCs. The receptors originated from a man aged 18 to 30 in good health. Some clones in this sample may be carry-over from other donors' samples.

Worth noting for this clone: The same CDR3 is also encoded by other DNA sequences in this sample. The CDR3 DNA is TGTGCCAGCAGCTTACCGGGACAGTCTACAGATACGCAGTATTTT. It codes for CASSLPGQSTDTQYF. J is TRBJ2-3 and V is TRBV7-6; 7 nucleotides agree with TRBD1. The CDR3 is 15 amino acids. V was pared by 2 bases and J by 3 bases, with 5 bases of the junction left unmatched. Looked up from germline, CDR1 is SGHVS and CDR2 is FNYEAQ. Looking up the rest from reference TRBV7-6 and TRBJ2-3 gives the full variable domain: GAGVSQSPRYKVTKRGQDVALRCDPISGHVSLYWYRQALGQGPEFLTYFNYEAQQDKSGLPNDRFSAERPEGSISTLTIQRTEQRDSAMYRCASSLPGQSTDTQYFGPGTRLTVL.

Note on this clone: This sample includes further DNA sequences coding for the same CDR3. The chain joins TRBV20-1 to TRBJ2-7; 7 nucleotides align to TRBD2. CDR3 length: 11 residues. Trimming cost V 3 bases and J 6 bases; bases outside gene matches: 2. The germline gives CDR1 DFQATT, CDR2 SNEGSKA (reference sequence). CDR3 in DNA: TGCAGTGCTAGGGGAGGGTTCGAGCAGTACTTC. This codes for CSARGGFEQYF.

A remark on this clone: The same CDR3 arises from other DNA sequences in this sample as well. V and J are TRBV7-3 and TRBJ1-2; D remains ambiguous. The CDR3 is 13 amino acids. CDR1 and CDR2 (germline): SGHTA, FQGTGA. Trimming took 3 bases from V and 2 from J, leaving 7 bases between them. The CDR3 bases are TGTGCCAGCAGCTTCACGGCCAACTATGGCTACACCTTC. It yields the protein CASSFTANYGYTF.

This clone was observed a single time. The chain is built from TRBV15 and TRBJ2-7; D remains ambiguous. Per the germline V gene, CDR1 is LNHNV and CDR2 is YYDKDF (reference sequence). This CDR3 region has 14 residues. The V end lost 0 bases, the J end lost 4 bases, and 10 bases lay between the germline ends. In nucleotides, the CDR3 is TGTGCCACCAGCAGAGATTTGGCAGCGTACGAGCAGTACTTC. It is translated as CATSRDLAAYEQYF. Looking up the rest from reference TRBV15 and TRBJ2-7 gives the full variable domain: DAMVIQNPRYQVTQFGKPVTLSCSQTLNHNVMYWYQQKSSQAPKLLFHYYDKDFNNEADTPDNFQSRRPNTSFCFLDIRSPGLGDTAMYLCATSRDLAAYEQYFGPGTRLTVT.

The chain combines TRBV5-1 with TRBJ2-7, with 7 bases identical to TRBD2. Per the germline V gene, CDR1 is SGHRS and CDR2 is YFSETQ. This CDR3 spans 16 amino acids. V was clipped by 4 bases and J by 0 bases; unmatched bases: 10. The CDR3: CASSHAKVAGSYEQYF. The DNA of the CDR3 is TGCGCCAGCAGCCACGCCAAGGTAGCGGGCTCCTACGAGCAGTACTTC.

The gene calls are TRBV11-2 and TRBJ2-7; D gene uncertain. The CDR3 totals 13 residues. Germline V lookup: CDR1 SGHAT, CDR2 FQNNGV. The V end was cut by 3 bases, the J end by 4 bases, with 10 bases between. CDR3 residues: CASSLSHFYEQYF. The CDR3 region has the DNA TGTGCCAGCAGCTTGAGTCATTTTTACGAGCAGTACTTC.

This chain uses TRBV10-3 with TRBJ1-1, with D possibly TRBD1 on 5 matching bases. The V gene's germline CDR1 is ENHRY and CDR2 SYGVKD. V dropped 0 bases and J dropped 5 bases, with 13 bases sitting between them. CDR3 size: 15 residues. CDR3 sequence (DNA): TGTGCCATCAGTGAGTCGAACGGGGGTGGGACTGAAGCTTTCTTT. Residues: CAISESNGGGTEAFF.

The CDR3 DNA is TGCAGCGCGGAGGGGACAGGGTTAGATTGGGGCTACACCTTC. Amino acid sequence: CSAEGTGLDWGYTF. V and J are TRBV29-1 and TRBJ1-2; 9 bases align to TRBD1. Trimming cost V 7 bases and J 8 bases; bases outside gene matches: 14. The CDR3 length is 14 residues. The germline V gene encodes CDR1 SQVTM and CDR2 ANQGSEA.

The chain uses TRBV5-3 and TRBJ2-7, with D possibly matching TRBD2 (5 bases). TRBV5-3 is assigned to the ORF class and has an uncertain function. The V and J ends lost 1 base and 7 bases respectively, with 18 bases between them. The CDR3 runs to 15 residues. CDR3 amino acids: CARSLSGTYLREQYF. CDR3 coding DNA: TGTGCCAGAAGCTTGTCGGGAACATATTTACGTGAGCAGTACTTC.

The chain employs TRBV2 and TRBJ2-1; unclear D gene. V lost 5 bases and J 7 bases, leaving 3 bases between the germline ends. The CDR3 contains 10 residues. The germline gives CDR1 SNHLY, CDR2 FYNNEI. DNA of the CDR3: TGTGCCAGCAGTTTGAATGAGCAGTTCTTC. It yields the protein CASSLNEQFF.

This clone occurred once. The chain uses TRBV28 and TRBJ2-1; the D is unclear. CDR3 length: 15 amino acids. Trimming took off 5 bases at V and 2 bases at J, with 13 bases between the two ends. The germline CDR1 and CDR2 sequences are MDHEN and SYDVKM. CDR3 protein: CASSPAPRAYNEQFF. DNA for the CDR3: TGTGCCAGCAGTCCAGCCCCTCGGGCCTACAATGAGCAGTTCTTC.

The chain couples TRBV27 to TRBJ2-1; 15 nucleotides align to TRBD2. Germline CDR1 MNHEY, CDR2 SMNVEV (reference sequence). This CDR3 has 15 residues. V trimming: 6 bases; J trimming: 9 bases; junction bases outside the gene matches: 6. CDR3 nucleotides: TGTGCCAGCAGCCCCGGACTAGCGGGAGGGACTGAGCAGTTCTTC. Protein: CASSPGLAGGTEQFF.

This chain links TRBV13 with TRBJ2-1; 9 bases line up with TRBD1. Germline lookup yields CDR1 PRHDT and CDR2 FYEKMQ (reference sequence). Trimming took 5 bases from V and 7 from J; bases not matched to a gene: 9. This CDR3 spans 15 amino acids. CDR3 residues: CASSAPTGGGNEQFF. In DNA form, the CDR3 reads TGTGCCAGCAGCGCTCCGACAGGGGGAGGTAATGAGCAGTTCTTC.

CDR3 loop: CASSFQGNNYGYTF. In nucleotides, the CDR3 is TGTGCCAGCAGCTTTCAGGGCAACAACTATGGCTACACCTTC. The J gene is TRBJ1-2, the V gene TRBV7-9, with a tentative D call TRBD1 (5 bases). Looked up from germline, CDR1 is SEHNR and CDR2 is FQNEAQ (reference sequence). The CDR3 has 14 amino acids. Trimming took 3 bases from V and 2 from J, leaving 10 bases between them.

The J gene is TRBJ2-7, the V gene TRBV6-6, with 10 bases that match TRBD2. J gave up 4 bases and V 8 bases, and 5 bases lay outside the gene matches. Germline V lookup: CDR1 MNHNY, CDR2 SVGAGI (reference sequence). The CDR3 has 13 residues. The CDR3 reads CASVGLAAYEQYF. CDR3 nucleotides: TGTGCCAGCGTCGGACTAGCGGCTTACGAGCAGTACTTC.

The rearrangement uses TRBV21-1 and TRBJ2-7; the table's D call of TRBD1 was not tested on the DNA. TRBV21-1 is recorded as a pseudogene. The CDR3 has 13 amino acids. This CDR3 is CASNWDRAYEQYF. The CDR3 bases are TGTGCCAGCAATTGGGACAGGGCCTACGAGCAGTACTTC.

The V gene is TRBV27, the J gene TRBJ2-7; possible D gene TRBD2, 5 bases. The CDR3 is made up of 13 amino acids. Trimming removed 3 bases at V and 3 bases at J, with 9 bases between. Germline assignment: CDR1 MNHEY and CDR2 SMNVEV (reference sequence). This CDR3 reads CASSLEANYEQYF. CDR3 bases: TGTGCCAGCAGTTTGGAGGCAAACTACGAGCAGTACTTC.

V gene TRBV28 combines with J gene TRBJ2-7, with 8 bases lining up with TRBD1. The CDR3 covers 17 residues. From germline, CDR1 is MDHEN and CDR2 SYDVKM. The V gene end was trimmed by 2 bases and the J gene end by 5 bases; junction bases not matched to a gene: 14. The CDR3 is CASSLSGQGGDWNEQYF. The CDR3 DNA reads TGTGCCAGCAGTTTAAGCGGACAGGGTGGCGATTGGAACGAGCAGTACTTC.

The chain couples TRBV5-1 to TRBJ2-7; D is tentatively TRBD1 or TRBD2 (5 bases each). The ends were cut back, 4 bases at V and 2 bases at J, with 13 bases in the middle. Per the germline V gene, CDR1 is SGHRS and CDR2 is YFSETQ. The CDR3 is 14 residues long. CDR3 protein: CASSPVGDPYEQYF. CDR3 in DNA: TGCGCCAGCAGCCCCGTAGGGGACCCCTACGAGCAGTACTTC.

This sequence joins TRBV27 and TRBJ2-1, with D tentatively TRBD2 (6 bases). Germline CDR1 and CDR2: MNHEY and SMNVEV (reference sequence). There are 17 residues in the CDR3. The ends were cut back, 5 bases at V and 0 bases at J, with 17 bases in the middle. CDR3 region: CASSLGRPTTSYNEQFF. The CDR3 nucleotides are TGTGCCAGCAGTCTAGGGAGGCCCACGACCTCCTACAATGAGCAGTTCTTC.